Sequencing of this T cell receptor (beta chain) was carried out in a study of T-cell memory formation after mild COVID-19. Background on the study: Clustering of TCRs was largely donor specific.

In this sample, this clonotype turned up a few times. Its antigen is not identified. 5'RACE with constant-segment primers yielded barcoded, UMI-tagged TCR alpha and TCR beta cDNA libraries. TCRdb reprocessed the 5' RACE reads with MiXCR, giving one entry per CDR3 protein. In the table there are approximately 290,000 distinct CDR3 sequences, approximately 19% of which are singletons. Notes on the study in general: Clones shrinking between day 15 and 85 showed a balanced CD4/CD8 split, and those that grew later tilted toward CD4+. Researchers could not confirm that second-wave clones peaking on day 37 targeted SARS-CoV-2.

Sequencing used PBMCs or a T cell subset sorted from them (not recorded which). This clonotype was obtained from a man aged 18 to 29 who had mild COVID-19 (a few samples of this study predate the infection). Cell type and time point are not known.

CDR3 sequence (DNA): TGCAGTGCTTACAGGGAAGGTCAGCCCCAGCATTTT. Translating gives CSAYREGQPQHF. This chain connects TRBV20-1 to TRBJ1-5; D possibly corresponds to TRBD1 (6 bases). V gave up 5 bases and J gave up 6 bases, with 11 bases separating them. Germline V lookup: CDR1 DFQATT, CDR2 SNEGSKA (reference sequence). The CDR3 length is 12 residues.